This paragraph reports one T cell receptor beta chain. Its antigen is unknown. Indicated treatment: some 20 received Ad26.COV2.S at low or high dose, single or two shots; roughly five received placebo; per-sample allocation not given. Sampling took place 63 days after the first vaccine or placebo injection. This record comes from a study of Ad26.COV2.S vaccination and SARS-CoV-2 variants. Study summary: The COV1001 Ad26.COV2.S trial arm included the donor. The vaccine Ad26.COV2.S was put into the muscle once, or twice with 56 days between.

Germline V CDR1 and CDR2: SGHRS, YFSETQ. CDR3 size: 14 residues. Germline trimming cut 5 bases from V and 7 bases from J; bases unmatched to any gene: 6. Profiled with immunoSEQ multiplex PCR; TCRdb holds only in-frame clones, not every one. The table lists roughly 510,000 clones, roughly 89% of them singletons. Study findings and constraints: The breadth of spike-specific CD8+ and CD4+ T cell responses after vaccination was reportedly substantial. Total T cell responses, in the TCR breadth and depth analyses, may have been underestimated.

The chain employs TRBV5-1 and TRBJ1-4; 9 nucleotides match TRBD1. The receptor's source is a person aged 18-65 years who received the Ad26.COV2.S COVID-19 vaccine or a placebo. Specimen: peripheral blood, collected in a trial of Ad26.COV2.S vaccine versus placebo. The DNA of the CDR3 is TGCGCCAGCAGTCCACAGGGGGCTGGTGAAAAACTGTTTTTT. Protein: CASSPQGAGEKLFF.